This entry concerns a single T cell receptor beta chain. No antigen is known for it. The data originate from a study of cytomegalovirus exposure and HLA in healthy donors. Looking at the study overall: Some 85 million unique TCRs, all from HLA-typed donors, were included in an early release of the data.

Likely unrecorded immune exposures existed in these nominally healthy donors. Germline values: CDR1 MDHEN, CDR2 SYDVKM. The CDR3 consists of 16 residues. Trimming took 5 bases from V and 6 from J; bases not matched to a gene: 11. Study observations and caveats: Associated with HLA alleles at 0.05 false discovery rate in a later analysis were about 17,000 TCR beta sequences.

13 Jbeta primers and 60 Vbeta primers were used for the PCR. Method: immunoSEQ multiplex PCR; TCRdb's copy keeps in-frame clones and lacks some. The data show over 110,000 clones, roughly 80% seen once. The chain uses TRBV28 and TRBJ2-4, with TRBD1 identical over 9 bases. The material sequenced was PBMCs. The receptor's source is a man in his forties in good health and CMV-seronegative. DNA of the CDR3: TGTGCCAGCAGTCGCCCTGACAGGGGGAGTGGAAACATTCAGTACTTC. Its protein is CASSRPDRGSGNIQYF.